This entry lists 27 T cell receptor beta chains sequenced from one sample in a study of CD8+CD57+ T cells in acquired aplastic anemia. TCR beta VDJ and CDR3 profiling used genomic DNA as template. TCRdb reprocessed the reads via MiXCR and lists one record per CDR3 protein. The sample carries around 430,000 distinct CDR3 sequences, roughly 34% recorded once. Only patients with CD8+CD57+ cell expansion on flow cytometry were chosen for sequencing. Sequencing was carried out using sorted CD4+, CD8+, or CD8+CD57+ T cells (not recorded which) from PBMCs. Every receptor here comes from a human donor with aplastic anemia.

The rearrangement uses TRBV20-1 and TRBJ2-2; 7 nucleotides agree with TRBD2. The CDR3 covers 14 residues. Germline-derived CDR1 and CDR2 are DFQATT and SNEGSKA (reference sequence). The CDR3 nucleotides are TGCAGCTCACTCGGGGGGTTCGACACCGGGGAGCTGTTTTTT. It codes for CSSLGGFDTGELFF.

Notes on this clonotype: One end of the junction does not line up with germline, which may come from a read error. This sequence joins TRBV6-2 or TRBV6-3 and TRBJ1-2; tentative D call: TRBD1 (5 bases). The CDR3 is 13 residues long. Germline V gene data show CDR1 as MNHEY and CDR2 as SVGEGT. This CDR3 is CASSYGGNYGHTF. The CDR3 DNA is TGTGCCAGCAGTTACGGGGGGAACTATGGCCACACCTTC.

This clonotype was seen more than once but under ten times. This chain uses TRBV9 with TRBJ2-1; 12 bases are shared with TRBD2. V was clipped by 1 base and J by 6 bases; unmatched bases: 2. The CDR3 extends over 15 amino acids. CDR1 SGDLS and CDR2 YYNGEE come from the germline V gene. The CDR3 reads CASSVQGLAGNEQFF. For the CDR3, the DNA is TGTGCCAGCAGCGTACAGGGACTAGCGGGCAATGAGCAGTTCTTC.

The chain has TRBV20-1 and TRBJ1-1; 7 bases align to TRBD1. The CDR3 extends over 11 amino acids. Germline V gene data show CDR1 as DFQATT and CDR2 as SNEGSKA (reference sequence). J lost 8 bases, V lost 4 bases, and 4 bases had no gene match. The CDR3, as DNA: TGCAGTGCTAAGACAGGGCCCGAAGCTTTCTTT. Its protein is CSAKTGPEAFF.

This clonotype was detected ten times or more. The rearrangement joins TRBV6-1 to TRBJ1-2, with D maybe TRBD1 (6 bases). Germline CDR1 reads MNHNS; CDR2 reads SASEGT. The CDR3 spans 12 residues. V dropped 7 bases and J dropped 7 bases, with 13 bases sitting between them. CDR3 region: CASIGTIGGYTF. CDR3 nucleotide sequence: TGTGCCAGCATCGGGACAATTGGTGGCTACACCTTC.

The genes are TRBV9 and TRBJ2-3; 9 positions agree with TRBD2. The V gene's germline CDR1 is SGDLS and CDR2 YYNGEE. J gave up 5 bases and V 9 bases, and 13 bases lay outside the gene matches. This CDR3 spans 15 amino acids. The CDR3 here is CATTRSGGSKDTQYF. CDR3 bases: TGTGCCACAACCCGCAGCGGGGGGTCGAAAGATACGCAGTATTTT.

The chain couples TRBV7-2 to TRBJ1-1; weak D call: TRBD1 (6 bases). V shed 4 bases and J shed 1 base, with 13 bases lying between them. Germline-derived CDR1 and CDR2 are SGHTA and FQGNSA. The CDR3 loop spans 15 amino acids. For the CDR3, the DNA is TGTGCCAGCAGCTGGGACATCCTTTCGAACACTGAAGCTTTCTTT. Residues: CASSWDILSNTEAFF. The whole variable domain, remainder taken from reference TRBV7-2 and TRBJ1-1, is GAGVSQSPSNKVTEKGKDVELRCDPISGHTALYWYRQSLGQGLEFLIYFQGNSAPDKSGLPSDRFSAERTGGSVSTLTIQRTQQEDSAVYLCASSWDILSNTEAFFGQGTRLTVV.

This clonotype has more than one count but fewer than ten. The rearrangement links TRBV19 to TRBJ2-7; a weak D match, TRBD2 (6 bases). V shed 11 bases and J shed 4 bases, with 27 bases lying between them. The CDR3 has 16 amino acids. CDR1 is LNHDA, CDR2 SQIVND, per germline (reference sequence). The CDR3: CAWIGNPGTQNYEQYF. DNA of the CDR3: TGTGCCTGGATTGGAAATCCCGGGACTCAAAATTACGAGCAGTACTTC.

This clonotype appeared a few times. V and J are TRBV2 and TRBJ1-5; no reliable D call. Germline V gene sequence: CDR1 SNHLY, CDR2 FYNNEI. V was clipped by 2 bases and J by 6 bases, with 8 bases between them. There are 13 residues in the CDR3. CDR3 region: CASSELRAQPQHF. The CDR3 DNA follows: TGTGCCAGCAGTGAATTGAGGGCTCAGCCCCAGCATTTT.

As regards this clonotype: One junction end disagrees with the germline gene, perhaps due to a read error. This rearrangement joins TRBV9 to TRBJ2-5; 7 bases fit TRBD1. The germline V gene encodes CDR1 SGDLS and CDR2 YYNGEE. The CDR3 totals 14 residues. CDR3 DNA sequence: TGTGCCGGCAGCACCCAACAGGGGCAGGAGACCCAGTACTTC. Translation: CAGSTQQGQETQYF.

The V call is TRBV6-1, the J call TRBJ2-3, with 8 bases aligning to TRBD2. The V segment lost 6 bases and the J segment 2 bases; nucleotides outside the gene matches: 4. Per the germline V gene, CDR1 is MNHNS and CDR2 is SASEGT. This CDR3 has 14 residues. CDR3 nucleotides: TGTGCCAGCAGGCTAGCGGGCTACACAGATACGCAGTATTTT. As protein: CASRLAGYTDTQYF.

CDR3 loop: CSVDYGFADTQYF. The CDR3 region has the DNA TGCAGCGTTGATTACGGCTTCGCAGATACGCAGTATTTT. The chain joins TRBV29-1 to TRBJ2-3; D is undetermined. There are 13 residues in the CDR3. Germline loops: CDR1 SQVTM, CDR2 ANQGSEA. Trimming shortened V by 3 bases and J by 4 bases, and 11 bases separated the two germline ends.

This clonotype was recorded at least ten times. The J gene is TRBJ1-6, the V gene TRBV9; 7 bases fit TRBD1. Germline V gives CDR1 SGDLS, CDR2 YYNGEE. Unmatched junction bases numbered 5, after V lost 0 bases and J lost 8 bases. The CDR3 runs 15 residues. CDR3 coding DNA: TGTGCCAGCAGCGTAGCTCCAGGGGGGGATTCACCCCTCCACTTT. Its translation is CASSVAPGGDSPLHF.

This clonotype was detected many times. The genes are TRBV7-3 and TRBJ1-2, with 12 positions matching TRBD1. The CDR3 has 16 amino acids. J lost 7 bases, V lost 2 bases, and 8 bases had no gene match. Germline values: CDR1 SGHTA, CDR2 FQGTGA. DNA of the CDR3: TGTGCCAGCAGCTTATTCCCTCCGGGACAGGGGGCTGGCTACACCTTC. Residues: CASSLFPPGQGAGYTF.

This clonotype was observed many times. The V call is TRBV11-2, the J call TRBJ1-5; 7 bases match TRBD1. V shed 4 bases, J shed 3 bases, and the junction held 12 bases outside the gene matches. Looked up from germline, CDR1 is SGHAT and CDR2 is FQNNGV. CDR3 length: 17 amino acids. The chain's CDR3 is CASSSTWWDSHNQPQHF. CDR3 in DNA: TGTGCCAGCAGCTCCACGTGGTGGGACAGTCACAATCAGCCCCAGCATTTT.

V usage is TRBV28 and J usage is TRBJ2-5; the match to TRBD1 covers 11 bases. J lost 2 bases, V lost 4 bases, and 9 bases had no gene match. This CDR3 is 17 amino acids long. Germline V gene lookup returns CDR1 MDHEN and CDR2 SYDVKM. CDR3 DNA: TGTGCCAGCAGTTCGCCCAGGGACAGGGGGAAACAAGAGACCCAGTACTTC. As protein: CASSSPRDRGKQETQYF.

This clonotype was seen ten or more times. The chain uses TRBV11-3 and TRBJ2-7; tentative D call: TRBD1 (6 bases). V dropped 4 bases and J dropped 2 bases, with 15 bases sitting between them. CDR3 length: 15 residues. Germline CDR1 and CDR2: SGHNT and YENEEA. The CDR3 DNA sequence: TGTGCCAGCAGCTCAGAGGCAGGGGCCACCTACGAGCAGTACTTC. Translated, it gives CASSSEAGATYEQYF.

Ten or more counts support this clonotype. This chain joins TRBV7-9 and TRBJ1-5; tentative D call: TRBD1 (6 bases). The length of the CDR3 is 13 residues. The germline V gene encodes CDR1 SEHNR and CDR2 FQNEAQ (reference sequence). Trimming took off 3 bases at V and 6 bases at J, with 9 bases between the two ends. In nucleotides, the CDR3 is TGTGCCAGCAGCTTGAGGGGGACTCAGCCCCAGCATTTT. Translated, it gives CASSLRGTQPQHF.

The V call is TRBV11-2, the J call TRBJ2-7; a weak D match, TRBD1 (7 bases). V lost 2 bases, J lost 1 base, and 12 bases lay in between. Germline values: CDR1 SGHAT, CDR2 FQNNGV. This CDR3 has 15 residues. Here the CDR3 reads CASSLCRGESYEQYF. In DNA, the CDR3 is TGTGCCAGCAGCTTATGCAGGGGGGAGTCCTACGAGCAGTACTTC.

The chain is built from TRBV19 and TRBJ1-5; D is ambiguous. The germline V and J ends were trimmed by 3 bases and 6 bases, with 9 bases remaining between them. The CDR3 spans 13 residues. Germline CDR1 is LNHDA and CDR2 is SQIVND (reference sequence). CDR3 residues: CASSITKGQPQHF. The DNA for the CDR3 is TGTGCCAGTAGTATTACTAAGGGTCAGCCCCAGCATTTT.

This clonotype was observed a few times. The V and J genes are TRBV5-5 and TRBJ2-3; D gene unclear. There are 14 residues in the CDR3. Germline assignment: CDR1 SGHKS and CDR2 YYEKEE (reference sequence). V lost 6 bases to trimming and J lost 2 bases, with 13 bases between them. The CDR3 region has the DNA TGTGCCAGCATCCTAGGAGTATTCACAGATACGCAGTATTTT. It is translated as CASILGVFTDTQYF.

A remark on this clonotype: At one of its ends the junction is not consistent with the germline gene, which may arise from a read error. This chain joins TRBV10-1 and TRBJ2-6; 8 bases align to TRBD1. CDR1 and CDR2 (germline): WNHNN, SYGVQD (reference sequence). The CDR3 sequence is 16 residues long. The CDR3, as DNA: TGTGCCAGTACGACGGACAGGGCGTCTGGGGCCAACGTCCTGACTTTC. Residues: CASTTDRASGANVLTF.

This clonotype occurred a few times. This sequence joins TRBV2 and TRBJ1-1; the D gene is possibly TRBD1 (5 bases). The CDR3 length is 15 residues. CDR1 SNHLY and CDR2 FYNNEI come from the germline V gene. V lost 5 bases, J lost 1 base, and 14 bases lay in between. CDR3 in DNA: TGTGCCAGCAGTTTATCCCTGGGGGGGAACACTGAAGCTTTCTTT. It encodes CASSLSLGGNTEAFF.

This chain joins TRBV27 and TRBJ2-1, with D uncertain. The V gene lost 5 bases and the J gene lost 2 bases, with 13 bases spanning the gap. This CDR3 region has 15 residues. The germline gives CDR1 MNHEY, CDR2 SMNVEV (reference sequence). The CDR3 region is CASSLKDLPYNEQFF. The CDR3 DNA follows: TGTGCCAGCAGTCTCAAAGATTTACCCTACAATGAGCAGTTCTTC.

This clonotype has at least ten counts. CDR3 in DNA: TGTGCCAGCAGCTTATTCAGAGATAGCAATCAGCCCCAGCATTTT. This codes for CASSLFRDSNQPQHF. The chain carries TRBV7-2 and TRBJ1-5; D not resolved. This CDR3 region has 15 residues. Germline V gives CDR1 SGHTA, CDR2 FQGNSA. V was trimmed by 2 bases and J by 0 bases, leaving 8 bases between them.

This clonotype was observed a few times. The junction does not match germline at one end; this may be a read error. The chain is built from TRBV25-1 and TRBJ1-2, with TRBD1 matching 8 bases. The CDR3 has 13 residues. Germline V gives CDR1 MGHDK, CDR2 SYGVNS. The CDR3 nucleotides are TGCGCCAGCAGCCTCGGACAGGGACGTGGCCACACCTTC. Its protein is CASSLGQGRGHTF.

This clonotype occurred many times. This chain joins TRBV7-9 and TRBJ1-5; D not certain. V was trimmed by 1 base and J by 6 bases, leaving 7 bases between them. Germline V gives CDR1 SEHNR, CDR2 FQNEAQ (reference sequence). This CDR3 is 13 amino acids long. The CDR3 DNA reads as TGTGCCAGCAGCTTAGTGGGTAGTCAGCCCCAGCATTTT. Its protein product is CASSLVGSQPQHF.